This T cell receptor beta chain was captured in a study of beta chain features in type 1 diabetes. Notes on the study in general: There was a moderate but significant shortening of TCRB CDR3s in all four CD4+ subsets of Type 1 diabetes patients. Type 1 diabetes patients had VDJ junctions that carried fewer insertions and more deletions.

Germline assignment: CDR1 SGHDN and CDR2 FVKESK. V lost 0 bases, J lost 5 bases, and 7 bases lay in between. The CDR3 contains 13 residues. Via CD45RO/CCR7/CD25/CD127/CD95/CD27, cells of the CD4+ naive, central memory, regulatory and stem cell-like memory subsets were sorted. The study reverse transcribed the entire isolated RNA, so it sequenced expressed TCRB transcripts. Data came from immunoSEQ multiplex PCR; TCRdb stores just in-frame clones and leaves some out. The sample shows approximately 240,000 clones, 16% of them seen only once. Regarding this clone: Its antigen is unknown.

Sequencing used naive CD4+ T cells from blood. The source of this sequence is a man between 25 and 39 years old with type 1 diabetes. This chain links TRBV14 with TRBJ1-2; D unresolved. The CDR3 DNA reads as TGTGCCAGCAGCCAAGACATACAGTATGGCTACACCTTC. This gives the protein CASSQDIQYGYTF. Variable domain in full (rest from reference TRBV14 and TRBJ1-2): EAGVTQFPSHSVIEKGQTVTLRCDPISGHDNLYWYRRVMGKEIKFLLHFVKESKQDESGMPNNRFLAERTGGTYSTLKVQPAELEDSGVYFCASSQDIQYGYTFGSGTRLTVV.